These T cell receptor beta chains were read from a single sample in a study of blood T cell repertoires in COVID-19. TCRdb's table, derived via immunoSEQ multiplex PCR, lists solely in-frame clones and lacks some. The repertoire holds some 250,000 clones, with 70% to 90% as singletons. The sample taken for sequencing was peripheral blood. The receptor source for this set is a human donor in a cohort sampled during active COVID-19. CDR3s include the opening cysteine and the closing phenylalanine or tryptophan. The order of the fields is D gene, clone size, V gene, J gene, CDR3 DNA, CDR3 protein. A D gene is named only where the DNA matches it firmly. Only part of the rows carry a size: once, few, many, or a class if the clone is expanded.

d_call: TRBD2; clone_size: NA; v_call: TRBV5-8; j_call: TRBJ2-3; cdr3_nt: TGTGCCAGCAGCTTGCGGACTAGCGGGATCACAGATACGCAGTATTTT; cdr3_aa: CASSLRTSGITDTQYF
d_call: NA; clone_size: NA; v_call: TRBV5-1; j_call: TRBJ1-3; cdr3_nt: TGCGCCAGCAGCTCCGGACAGAGCTCTGGAAACACCATATATTTT; cdr3_aa: CASSSGQSSGNTIYF
d_call: NA; clone_size: NA; v_call: TRBV7-9; j_call: TRBJ2-7; cdr3_nt: TGTGCCAGCAGTCGACAGATCTCCTACGAGCAGTACTTC; cdr3_aa: CASSRQISYEQYF
d_call: NA; clone_size: NA; v_call: TRBV29-1; j_call: TRBJ1-2; cdr3_nt: TGCAGCGTTGAAGACACAGTGGGCGACTATAACTATGGCTACACCTTC; cdr3_aa: CSVEDTVGDYNYGYTF
d_call: NA; clone_size: NA; v_call: TRBV7-9; j_call: TRBJ2-1; cdr3_nt: TGTGCCAGCAGCTTAGTAACAGGGTCCCACAATGAGCAGTTCTTC; cdr3_aa: CASSLVTGSHNEQFF
d_call: TRBD2; clone_size: NA; v_call: TRBV27; j_call: TRBJ2-1; cdr3_nt: TGTGCCAGCAGCACTAGCGGGAGGGCCAGGTCGGGGTCCTACAATGAGCAGTTCTTC; cdr3_aa: CASSTSGRARSGSYNEQFF
d_call: TRBD1; clone_size: NA; v_call: TRBV19; j_call: TRBJ1-4; cdr3_nt: TGTGCCAGTCAATGGGGACAGCTTAATGAAAAACTGTTTTTT; cdr3_aa: CASQWGQLNEKLFF
d_call: NA; clone_size: NA; v_call: TRBV30; j_call: TRBJ1-1; cdr3_nt: TGTGCCTGGAGTGTCTTTTGGGGAGGGGCCGAGATGAACACTGAAGCTTTCTTT; cdr3_aa: CAWSVFWGGAEMNTEAFF
d_call: NA; clone_size: once; v_call: TRBV2; j_call: TRBJ2-7; cdr3_nt: TGTGCCAGCAGCCGACAGGTCCCATGGCCCGAGCAGTACTTC; cdr3_aa: CASSRQVPWPEQYF
d_call: TRBD1; clone_size: NA; v_call: TRBV11-2; j_call: TRBJ2-7; cdr3_nt: TGTGCCAGCAGCTGGGACAGGGGCGGCGAGCAGTACTTC; cdr3_aa: CASSWDRGGEQYF
d_call: NA; clone_size: few; v_call: TRBV14; j_call: TRBJ1-2; cdr3_nt: TGTGCCAGCAGCCAAGACCAGGTGGACTATGGCTACACCTTC; cdr3_aa: CASSQDQVDYGYTF
d_call: NA; clone_size: NA; v_call: TRBV28; j_call: TRBJ1-2; cdr3_nt: TGTGCCAGCAGTACACCCTCAATCCAGGGATTTGGCTACACCTTC; cdr3_aa: CASSTPSIQGFGYTF
d_call: NA; clone_size: NA; v_call: TRBV5-1; j_call: TRBJ2-6; cdr3_nt: TGCGCCAGCAGCTTGGCAGATCTGGGGAGGCTCTGGGTATCCAACGTCCTGACTTTC; cdr3_aa: CASSLADLGRLWVSNVLTF
d_call: TRBD2; clone_size: once; v_call: TRBV7-6; j_call: TRBJ2-2; cdr3_nt: TGTGCCAGCCTTCGTGGGCTAGCGGATCTGATAGCGAACACCGGGGAGCTGTTTTTT; cdr3_aa: CASLRGLADLIANTGELFF
d_call: NA; clone_size: NA; v_call: TRBV5-8; j_call: TRBJ2-1; cdr3_nt: TGTGCCAGCACCCTGGGACTCTACAATGAGCAGTTCTTC; cdr3_aa: CASTLGLYNEQFF
d_call: NA; clone_size: NA; v_call: TRBV27; j_call: TRBJ2-7; cdr3_nt: TGTGCCAGCAGTTTAAAGGGCGGGGCCAACGAGCAGTACTTC; cdr3_aa: CASSLKGGANEQYF
d_call: NA; clone_size: NA; v_call: TRBV28; j_call: TRBJ1-1; cdr3_nt: TGTGCCAGCAGTCCTATATGGGGAGTCTCTGAAGCTTTCTTT; cdr3_aa: CASSPIWGVSEAFF
d_call: TRBD1; clone_size: NA; v_call: TRBV6-2/TRBV6-3; j_call: TRBJ1-2; cdr3_nt: TGTGCCAGCAGTCTAGGGGGCGCCTATGGCTACACCTTC; cdr3_aa: CASSLGGAYGYTF
d_call: NA; clone_size: NA; v_call: TRBV6-1; j_call: TRBJ2-2; cdr3_nt: TGTGCCAGCAGTGAACCTCGAGCGCCGAACACCGGGGAGCTGTTTTTT; cdr3_aa: CASSEPRAPNTGELFF
d_call: NA; clone_size: NA; v_call: TRBV7-9; j_call: TRBJ2-5; cdr3_nt: TGTGCCAGCAGCTTCGGAACAGGGGGGGAAGAGACCCAGTACTTC; cdr3_aa: CASSFGTGGEETQYF
d_call: NA; clone_size: few; v_call: TRBV2; j_call: TRBJ2-5; cdr3_nt: TGTGCCAGCATGGAGCCACTCCGGGGACATGAGCGGACCCAGTACTTC; cdr3_aa: CASMEPLRGHERTQYF
d_call: NA; clone_size: NA; v_call: TRBV4-3; j_call: TRBJ1-4; cdr3_nt: TGCGCCAGCAGCCACGGACCGGGGAAACTGTTTTTT; cdr3_aa: CASSHGPGKLFF
d_call: NA; clone_size: NA; v_call: TRBV3-1/TRBV3-2; j_call: TRBJ1-4; cdr3_nt: TGTGCCAGCAGCCAAGCCGGAGAACGTAATGAAAAACTGTTTTTT; cdr3_aa: CASSQAGERNEKLFF
d_call: TRBD2; clone_size: once; v_call: TRBV19; j_call: TRBJ2-7; cdr3_nt: TGTGCCAGTAGTTTACAATGGCGGGGGGCCTTGGGTGAGCAGTACTTC; cdr3_aa: CASSLQWRGALGEQYF
d_call: NA; clone_size: few; v_call: TRBV21-1; j_call: TRBJ1-2; cdr3_nt: TGTGCCCGACAGGGGCGTGATGGCTACACCTTC; cdr3_aa: CARQGRDGYTF
d_call: TRBD1; clone_size: NA; v_call: TRBV2; j_call: TRBJ1-4; cdr3_nt: TGTGCCAGCAGTCTGACAGGGACTAATGAAAAACTGTTTTTT; cdr3_aa: CASSLTGTNEKLFF